The 6 T cell receptor beta chains below all came from one sample that was sequenced in a study of T cell responses to AZD1222 COVID-19 vaccine. Assay used: immunoSEQ multiplex PCR; TCRdb lists only in-frame clones, some missing. This sample has about 180,000 clones; 88% occur once, and the top ten carry approximately 0.5%. The specimen was peripheral blood, collected on day 0 of AZD1222 vaccination. These receptors originate from an adult in good health.

The V and J genes are TRBV13 and TRBJ1-5; 8 bases match TRBD1. Germline CDR1 is PRHDT and CDR2 is FYEKMQ (reference sequence). V dropped 5 bases and J dropped 6; count of bases not matched to a gene: 9. CDR3 length: 15 amino acids. The CDR3 DNA reads as TGTGCCAGCAGCCCAGGGGGCAGGGCGCCTCAGCCCCAGCATTTT. It translates to CASSPGGRAPQPQHF.

This sequence joins TRBV27 and TRBJ2-7; D tentatively fits TRBD1 or TRBD2 (5 bases each). The length of the CDR3 is 12 residues. Trimming stripped 3 bases from V and 6 bases from J, with 9 bases between. From germline, CDR1 is MNHEY and CDR2 SMNVEV (reference sequence). CDR3 bases: TGTGCCAGCAGTTTTGCCGGGGCCGAGCAGTACTTC. Its translation is CASSFAGAEQYF.

The sample holds one count of this clone. The J gene is TRBJ2-3, the V gene TRBV7-8; 7 bases match TRBD1. Germline trimming cut 6 bases from V and 3 bases from J; bases unmatched to any gene: 3. The CDR3 is made up of 13 amino acids. Germline CDR1 and CDR2: SGHVS and FQNEAQ. CDR3 sequence (DNA): TGTGCCAGCAGGGGACAGTTTACAGATACGCAGTATTTT. It is translated as CASRGQFTDTQYF.

The gene calls are TRBV24-1 and TRBJ2-2, with D unresolved. The ends were cut back, 4 bases at V and 3 bases at J, with 11 bases in the middle. Looked up from germline, CDR1 is KGHDR and CDR2 is SFDVKD. The CDR3 is 15 amino acids. This chain's CDR3 is CATSDAGGDTGELFF. The DNA for the CDR3 is TGTGCCACCAGTGACGCCGGTGGGGACACCGGGGAGCTGTTTTTT.

V and J are TRBV19 and TRBJ1-5; 8 positions match TRBD1. CDR3 size: 13 residues. Trimming at V came to 5 bases and at J to 7 bases, leaving 4 bases not matched to a gene. Germline values: CDR1 LNHDA, CDR2 SQIVND (reference sequence). The CDR3 protein is CASSSGGRQPQHF. In DNA form, the CDR3 reads TGTGCCAGTAGTTCAGGGGGCAGGCAGCCCCAGCATTTT.

The chain recombines TRBV7-9 with TRBJ2-3; no definite D call. V dropped 3 bases and J dropped 1 base, with 14 bases sitting between them. This CDR3 spans 16 amino acids. The germline gives CDR1 SEHNR, CDR2 FQNEAQ (reference sequence). The CDR3 region has the DNA TGTGCCAGCAGCTTTCCTCGTGCCACGGGCACAGATACGCAGTATTTT. Protein sequence: CASSFPRATGTDTQYF.